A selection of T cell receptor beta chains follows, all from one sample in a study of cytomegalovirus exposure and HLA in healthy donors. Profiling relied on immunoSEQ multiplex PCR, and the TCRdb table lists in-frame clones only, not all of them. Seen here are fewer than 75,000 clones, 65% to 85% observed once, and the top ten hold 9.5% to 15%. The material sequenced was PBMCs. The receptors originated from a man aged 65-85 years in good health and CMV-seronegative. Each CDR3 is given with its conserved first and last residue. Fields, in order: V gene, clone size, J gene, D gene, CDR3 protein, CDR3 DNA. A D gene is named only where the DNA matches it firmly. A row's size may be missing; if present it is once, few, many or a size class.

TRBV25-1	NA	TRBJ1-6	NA	CASKDIDNSPLHF	TGTGCCAGCAAAGACATTGATAATTCACCCCTCCACTTT
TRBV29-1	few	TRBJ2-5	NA	CSGDKQGMETQYF	TGCAGCGGGGATAAACAGGGAATGGAGACCCAGTACTTC
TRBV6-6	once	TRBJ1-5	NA	CASSPATQGFQPQHF	TGTGCCAGCAGTCCCGCCACTCAGGGGTTTCAGCCCCAGCATTTT
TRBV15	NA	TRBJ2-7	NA	CATSRGEDEQYF	TGTGCCACCAGCAGAGGCGAGGACGAGCAGTACTTC
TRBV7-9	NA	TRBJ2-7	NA	CASTTDSYEQYF	TGTGCCAGCACCACAGACAGCTACGAGCAGTACTTC
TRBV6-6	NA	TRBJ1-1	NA	CASSAGRSAFF	TGTGCCAGCAGTGCCGGGAGATCAGCTTTCTTT
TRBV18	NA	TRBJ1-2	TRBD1	CASSQPGQGNYGYTF	TGTGCCAGCTCACAGCCGGGACAGGGGAACTATGGCTACACCTTC
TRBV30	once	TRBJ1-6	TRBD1	CAWSVGTGNSPLHF	TGTGCCTGGAGTGTCGGGACAGGGAATTCACCCCTCCACTTT
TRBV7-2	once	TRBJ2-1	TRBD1	CASSLARGLSSYNEQFF	TGTGCCAGCAGCTTAGCCAGGGGGCTTAGCTCCTACAATGAGCAGTTCTTC
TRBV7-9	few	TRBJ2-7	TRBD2	CASSPGDTGTSTYEQYF	TGTGCCAGCAGCCCGGGGGATACCGGGACTAGCACCTACGAGCAGTACTTC
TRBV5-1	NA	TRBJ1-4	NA	CASSLSGMDEKLFF	TGCGCCAGCAGCTTGTCGGGGATGGATGAAAAACTGTTTTTT
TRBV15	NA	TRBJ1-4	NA	CATSRGGGATNEKLFF	TGTGCCACCAGCAGAGGAGGAGGGGCGACTAATGAAAAACTGTTTTTT
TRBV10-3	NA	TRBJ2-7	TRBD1	CAIGKDRDLYEQYF	TGTGCCATCGGCAAGGACAGGGACCTCTACGAGCAGTACTTC
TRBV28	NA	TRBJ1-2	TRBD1	CASTLGSGRTGKIYGYTF	TGTGCCAGCACCTTAGGGTCAGGTAGGACAGGGAAAATCTATGGCTACACCTTC
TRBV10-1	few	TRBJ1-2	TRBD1	CASSPGTGPYGYTF	TGCGCCAGCAGCCCTGGGACAGGGCCATATGGCTACACCTTC
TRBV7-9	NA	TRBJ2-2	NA	CASSLGGTGNTGELFF	TGTGCCAGCAGCTTAGGGGGAACAGGGAACACCGGGGAGCTGTTTTTT
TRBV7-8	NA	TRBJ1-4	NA	CASSLGVVAANEKLFF	TGTGCCAGCAGCTTAGGGGTGGTTGCGGCTAATGAAAAACTGTTTTTT
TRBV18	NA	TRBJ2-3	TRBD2	CASSQGRADTQYF	TGTGCCAGCTCACAGGGGAGGGCAGATACGCAGTATTTT
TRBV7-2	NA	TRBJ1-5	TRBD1	CASSSNRGRQPQHF	TGTGCCAGCAGCTCGAACAGGGGTCGCCAGCCCCAGCATTTT
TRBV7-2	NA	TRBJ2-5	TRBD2	CASSSFERGAVYETQYF	TGTGCCAGCAGCTCGTTTGAGCGGGGGGCCGTCTATGAGACCCAGTACTTC
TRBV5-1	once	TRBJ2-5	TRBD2	CASSLVAGGYQETQYF	TGCGCCAGCAGCTTGGTAGCGGGGGGGTACCAAGAGACCCAGTACTTC
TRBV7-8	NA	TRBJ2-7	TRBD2	CASSFRAGGPDEQYF	TGTGCCAGCAGCTTCAGGGCGGGAGGGCCTGACGAGCAGTACTTC
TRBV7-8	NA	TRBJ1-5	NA	CASSLEGGNQPQHF	TGTGCCAGCAGCTTAGAGGGGGGCAATCAGCCCCAGCATTTT
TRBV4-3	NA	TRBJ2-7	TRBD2	CASSLVLAGPYEQYF	TGCGCCAGCAGCCTTGTACTAGCGGGACCCTACGAGCAGTACTTC
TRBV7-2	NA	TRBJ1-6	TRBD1	CASSSWTGRNSPLHF	TGTGCCAGCAGCTCTTGGACAGGGCGGAATTCACCCCTCCACTTT
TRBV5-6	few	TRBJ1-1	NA	CASSLDRDTEAFF	TGTGCCAGCAGCTTGGACAGGGACACTGAAGCTTTCTTT
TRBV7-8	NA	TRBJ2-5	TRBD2	CASSLRGLAVEETQYF	TGTGCCAGCAGCTTGCGGGGACTAGCGGTAGAGGAGACCCAGTACTTC
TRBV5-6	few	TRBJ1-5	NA	CASSLRGSSQPQHF	TGTGCCAGCAGCCTCAGGGGTAGCAGCCAGCCCCAGCATTTT
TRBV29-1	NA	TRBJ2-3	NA	CSVLPPAPDTQYF	TGCAGCGTACTACCGCCAGCCCCAGATACGCAGTATTTT
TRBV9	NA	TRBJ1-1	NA	CASSVYTGSNTEAFF	TGTGCCAGCAGCGTATATACAGGGTCGAACACTGAAGCTTTCTTT
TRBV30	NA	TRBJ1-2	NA	CAWRPGNYGYTF	TGTGCCTGGAGGCCGGGAAACTATGGCTACACCTTC
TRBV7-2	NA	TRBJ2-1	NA	CASSPYNEQFF	TGTGCCAGCAGCCCTTACAATGAGCAGTTCTTC